The entry that follows covers one T cell receptor (beta chain) sequence. In its sample, this clonotype was seen a few times. This clone's antigen is unknown. No per-base quality is available; no much larger clone lies one base away. Per the germline V gene, MNHEY is the CDR1 and SVGAGI is the CDR2. From the cysteine up to the phenylalanine, the CDR3 has a length of 15 residues. Of all the DNA, just the CDR3 is kept, 45 bases in frame from base 1. V is clipped by 0 bases and J by 6 bases, and the sequence between their germline boundaries is 12 bases long. The data derive from a study of CD8 T cells in ankylosing spondylitis (dated by TCRdb to about 2017). About the full investigation: The study profiled T cell receptor beta repertoires in healthy donors and ankylosing spondylitis patients to find disease-linked TCR variants. The whole study cohort included roughly 110 healthy donors and 25 ankylosing spondylitis patients. Peripheral blood samples were taken, and synovial fluid was additionally collected from ankylosing spondylitis patients. Study-level results and caveats: A CD8+ phenotype was shown by the disease-linked clones, which were found at relatively low frequencies in peripheral blood. Some motif variants had previously been reported in the synovial fluid and blood of reactive arthritis patients, which suggests shared mechanisms of disease initiation. The disease-linked clones were reported to be significantly enriched in matched synovial fluid samples from ankylosing spondylitis patients. A TCR beta motif of eight highly homologous amino acid variants appeared characteristic of blood from ankylosing spondylitis patients.

Instrument used: Illumina HiSeq 2500. Quantitative 5'-RACE with molecular barcodes was used to prepare TCR beta libraries. The source study handled its data this way. Disease-linked TCR variants were identified with a new computational method built on a probabilistic model of VDJ rearrangement. TCRdb itself trimmed the public reads at Q25 with fastp, ran MiXCR and retained productive beta chains. Duplicate CDR3 protein sequences are folded into a single record with the most common DNA and genes. The V and J calls and clone size come from TCRdb's table, not from the authors' own analysis. The sample contains about 300,000 distinct CDR3 sequences, about a fifth of them found a single time. Of the sample, about 4% falls within the top ten clones.

The sequence was obtained from a female donor with ankylosing spondylitis or in good health (not recorded which). Source material: blood, either unsorted or a sorted T cell fraction (not recorded which). The rearrangement combines TRBV6-5 with TRBJ1-5, with the identity of the D gene unclear. The DNA reads TGTGCCAGCAGTTACTCAGCGGGATCGGGTCAGCCCCAGCATTTT. Its amino acids are CASSYSAGSGQPQHF.